This T cell receptor (beta chain) was recorded in a study of blood T cells in healthy people across ages (dated by TCRdb to 2015 to 2017). Regarding the research as a whole: Template switching captured roughly one uniquely barcoded TCR beta cDNA molecule per two T cells in model experiments. Using the same blood draw, the study looked at two additional independent replicas of 1 million unique cDNA reads for two donors, one aged 18 to 30 and the other aged 80 or older. To avoid experimental bias, donors of different ages were distributed randomly across sequencing lanes. The study measured age-related changes in TCR beta repertoire diversity using deep sequencing normalized with unique cDNA molecular identifiers. Donors were grouped into four age groups: young (average approximately 15 years), middle-aged (39), aged (roughly 62) and long-lived (82).

A remark on this clonotype: The clone's antigen remains unknown. Base qualities are not provided; no much larger clone lies one nucleotide away.

Library method: 5' RACE. The listed sequencing device is Illumina HiSeq 2500. A second PCR of roughly 7 to 12 cycles was run with a J-beta primer mix and a sample-barcoded 5' primer. A template-switch 5' adaptor carrying 12 random nucleotides introduced a unique molecular identifier onto each TCR beta cDNA molecule. Each sample yielded at least 2.5 million CDR3-containing paired-end reads. All of the RNA was converted into first-strand cDNA using the Mint cDNA synthesis kit, with a TRBC-specific oligonucleotide serving as the primer. All cDNA was treated with uracil-DNA glycosylase and then went through a first 18-cycle PCR with the universal primers M1SS and BC2_uni_R. Concerning the study's data processing: Normalization of each sample was performed by random selection of 1 million high-quality reads, each carrying a distinct molecular identifier. Instead of being binned into consensus sequences, reads with shared molecular identifiers were discarded. MiTCR, with a Q25 quality threshold and the strictest error-elimination algorithm, was used for CDR3 identification, clonotype clustering and error correction. A nonparametric unseen species model using Euler transformation provided a lower-bound estimate of total TCR beta diversity. TCRdb handled the public reads itself, with Q25 trimming in fastp and clone calling in MiXCR, and kept productive beta chains. Here each entry gathers all rows of one CDR3 protein and keeps the most common genes and DNA. The V and J calls were not made by the authors but by TCRdb's processing. For this sample there are about 1,400,000 distinct CDR3 sequences; approximately 63% appear just once. The ten largest clonotypes hold approximately 7% of the sample.

The germline V gene specifies SGHTA as CDR1 and FQGNSA as CDR2. V loses 2 bases of germline sequence and J loses 5 bases, and the interval between the two ends is 9 bases. Its CDR3 holds 13 amino acids, cysteine through phenylalanine. Only the CDR3 DNA is retained, 39 bases long and in frame from the first base. Systemically healthy Caucasian individuals from Russia, about 38 in total and aged about 6 to 95 years, were included as donors. Around 10 milliliters of peripheral blood were drawn from each donor into EDTA-treated Vacutainer tubes. Ficoll-Paque density-gradient centrifugation was used to isolate PBMCs, with at least 6.5 million obtained per sample. Trizol reagent was used to extract total RNA from PBMCs, with at least 6 micrograms per sample. For every donor, an aliquot of PBMCs went through flow cytometry to measure the percentages of naive CD45RAhigh/CD27high T cells. Here is what the overall study found, with its caveats: As age increased, observed TCR beta diversity per million T cells dropped in a roughly linear way, and a significant reduction was already evident by age 40. Bulk unsorted PBMC profiling prevented conclusive comparison of naive and antigen-experienced compartments. The percentage of naive T cells measured by flow cytometry correlated strongly with observed TCR beta diversity. The CMV infection status of donors was not known, potentially confounding age-related changes in expanded clonotypes. Total diversity estimates from one million sequenced T cells were considered lower bounds and underestimates. Compared with the aged group, more naive CD4+ T cells, fewer expanded clones and increased TCR diversity were shown by the long-lived group, suggesting age selection.

This receptor was obtained from a man between 18 and 35 years old in good health. Sequencing was done on a sample of blood. This chain joins TRBV7-2 to TRBJ2-5; confidence is insufficient to name the D gene. The nucleotides read TGTGCCAGCAGCTTAAATCCACGGGAGACCCAGTACTTC. Translated, this gives CASSLNPRETQYF.